This T cell receptor (beta chain) was profiled in a study of CD8 T cells in ankylosing spondylitis. V lost 6 bases and J lost 5, with 22 bases in between. Per the germline V gene, CDR1 is MDHEN and CDR2 is SYDVKM. The CDR3 has 16 amino acids. Worth noting for this clonotype: Its antigen is not known.

TCRdb redid the calling of the 5' RACE reads with MiXCR, one entry per CDR3 protein. The profile shows under 450,000 distinct CDR3 sequences, about 20% of them singletons. Whole-study results and caveats: There were earlier reports of some motif variants in reactive arthritis synovial fluid and blood. Several highly homologous variants formed a TCR beta motif that appeared characteristic of ankylosing spondylitis blood.

This sequence originates from a male donor with ankylosing spondylitis or in good health (not recorded which). The material sequenced was blood, either unsorted or a sorted T cell fraction (not recorded which). The chain joins TRBV28 to TRBJ2-5, with a weak D call TRBD2 (6 bases). In nucleotides, the CDR3 is TGTGCCAGCAGCACTATCGGGGACTCAACGGGGGAGACCCAGTACTTC. Translated: CASSTIGDSTGETQYF.